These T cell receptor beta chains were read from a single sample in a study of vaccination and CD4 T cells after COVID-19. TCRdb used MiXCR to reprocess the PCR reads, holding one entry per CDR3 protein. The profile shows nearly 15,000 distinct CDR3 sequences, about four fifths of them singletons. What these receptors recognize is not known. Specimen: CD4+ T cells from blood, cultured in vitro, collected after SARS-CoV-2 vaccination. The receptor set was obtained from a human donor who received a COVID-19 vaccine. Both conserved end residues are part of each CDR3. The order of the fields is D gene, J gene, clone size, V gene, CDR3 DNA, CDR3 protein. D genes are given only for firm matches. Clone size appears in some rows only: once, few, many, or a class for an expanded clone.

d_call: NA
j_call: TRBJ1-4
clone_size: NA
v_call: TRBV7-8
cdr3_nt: TGTGCCAGCAGCCCGCTTGAGGAAAAACTGTTTTTT
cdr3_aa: CASSPLEEKLFF

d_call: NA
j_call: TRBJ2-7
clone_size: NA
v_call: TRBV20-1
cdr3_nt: TGCAGTGCTCCCCCGATCGGCTCATACGAGCAGTACTTC
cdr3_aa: CSAPPIGSYEQYF

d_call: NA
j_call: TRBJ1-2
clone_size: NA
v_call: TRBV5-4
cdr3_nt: TGTGCCAGCAGCTTGAGGGCTTCGGACCCCAGCACCTTC
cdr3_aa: CASSLRASDPSTF

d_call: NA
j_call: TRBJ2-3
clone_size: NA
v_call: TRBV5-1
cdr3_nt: TGCGCCAGCAGCTTGGCGGCGGGGCGAGGAGATACGCAGTATTTT
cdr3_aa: CASSLAAGRGDTQYF

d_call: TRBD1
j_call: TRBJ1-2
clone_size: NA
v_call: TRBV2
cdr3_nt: TGTGCCAGCACCAGGGACAGACAAGTCGAAGGCTACACCTTC
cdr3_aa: CASTRDRQVEGYTF

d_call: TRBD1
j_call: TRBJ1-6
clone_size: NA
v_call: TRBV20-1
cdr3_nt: TGCAGTGCTAGAGATCCAGGGGGCGATAATTCACCCCTCCACTTT
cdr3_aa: CSARDPGGDNSPLHF

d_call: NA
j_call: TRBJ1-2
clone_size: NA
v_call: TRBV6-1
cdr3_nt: TGTGCCAGCAGTGTCCCTCAGGGACGGCTCTATGGCTACACCTTC
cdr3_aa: CASSVPQGRLYGYTF

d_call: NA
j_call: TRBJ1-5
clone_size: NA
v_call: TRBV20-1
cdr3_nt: TGCAGTGCTAGTTTGTGGGGCAATCAGCCCCAGCATTTT
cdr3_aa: CSASLWGNQPQHF

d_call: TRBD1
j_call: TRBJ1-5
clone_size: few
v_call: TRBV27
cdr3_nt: TGTGCCAGCAGTCCCCGACAGGGAGAGGGCAATCAGCCCCAGCATTTT
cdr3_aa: CASSPRQGEGNQPQHF

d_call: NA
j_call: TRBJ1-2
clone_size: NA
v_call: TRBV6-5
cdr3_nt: TGTGCCAGCAGTTATTCGAAGGAGCCCACTAACTATGGCTACACCTTC
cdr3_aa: CASSYSKEPTNYGYTF

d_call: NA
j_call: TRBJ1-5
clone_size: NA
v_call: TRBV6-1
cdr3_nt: TGTGCCAGCAGTACCCCGGGGTCGTCTTATAGCAATCAGCCCCAGCATTTT
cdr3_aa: CASSTPGSSYSNQPQHF

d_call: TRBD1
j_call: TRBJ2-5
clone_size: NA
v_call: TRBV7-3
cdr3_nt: TGTGCCAGCCAGGACAGGGGCGAAGAGACCCAGTACTTC
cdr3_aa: CASQDRGEETQYF

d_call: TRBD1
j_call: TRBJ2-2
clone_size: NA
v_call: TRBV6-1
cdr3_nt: TGTGCCAGCAGAAGGACAGGGGGCGGCACCGGGGAGCTGTTTTTT
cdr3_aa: CASRRTGGGTGELFF

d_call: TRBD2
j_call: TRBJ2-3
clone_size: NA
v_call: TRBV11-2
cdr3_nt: TGTGCCAGCAGTTATAACCCGACTAGCGCGGATGGCACAGATACGCAGTATTTT
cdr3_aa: CASSYNPTSADGTDTQYF

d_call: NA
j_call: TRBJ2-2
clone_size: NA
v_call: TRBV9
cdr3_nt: TGTGCCAGCAGCGTAGATCCCAGGACAGACACCGGGGAGCTGTTTTTT
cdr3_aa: CASSVDPRTDTGELFF

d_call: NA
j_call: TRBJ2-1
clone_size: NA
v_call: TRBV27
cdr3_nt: TGTGCCAGCAGTCCCCTCTTGACAGGGAGGGGATATGAGCAGTTCTTC
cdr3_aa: CASSPLLTGRGYEQFF

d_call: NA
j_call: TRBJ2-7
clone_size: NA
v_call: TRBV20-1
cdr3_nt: TGCAGTGCTAGAGACCCCTTAGGGAACGAGCAGTACTTC
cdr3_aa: CSARDPLGNEQYF

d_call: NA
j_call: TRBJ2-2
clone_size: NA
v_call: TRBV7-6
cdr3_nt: TGTGCCAGCAGCCCCCGGTCGGGCACCGGGGAGCTGTTTTTT
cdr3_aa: CASSPRSGTGELFF

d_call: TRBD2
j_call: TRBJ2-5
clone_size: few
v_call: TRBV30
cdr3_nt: TGTGCCTGGAGCCTCCTGGCGGGGGGGCGCCAAGAGACCCAGTACTTC
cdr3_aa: CAWSLLAGGRQETQYF

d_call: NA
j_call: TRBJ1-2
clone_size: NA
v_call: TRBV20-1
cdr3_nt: TGCAGTGCTCCCCTCCCGAACAGAGACTATGGCTACACCTTC
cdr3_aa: CSAPLPNRDYGYTF

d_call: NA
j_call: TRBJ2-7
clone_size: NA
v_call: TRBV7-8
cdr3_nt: TGTGCCAGCAGCTTCGGCAGGGAAGTCTACGAGCAGTACTTC
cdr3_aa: CASSFGREVYEQYF

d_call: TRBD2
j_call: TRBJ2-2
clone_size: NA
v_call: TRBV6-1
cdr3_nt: TGTGCCAGCAGTGAAGCGTGGACTAGCGGGGGCACCGGGGAGCTGTTTTTT
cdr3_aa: CASSEAWTSGGTGELFF

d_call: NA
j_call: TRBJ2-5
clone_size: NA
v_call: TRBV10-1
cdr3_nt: TGCGCCAGCAGTGAGTCGGGGAGGTTGGAGACCCAGTACTTC
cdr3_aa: CASSESGRLETQYF

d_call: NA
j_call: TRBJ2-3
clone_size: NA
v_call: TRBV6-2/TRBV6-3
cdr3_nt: TGTGCCAGCAGTGCCCCCGGAACGCAGTATTTT
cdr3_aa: CASSAPGTQYF

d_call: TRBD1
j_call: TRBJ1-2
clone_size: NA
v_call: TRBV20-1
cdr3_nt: TGCAGTGCTAGAGATTTTCAGGGGGCGGTATATGGCTACACCTTC
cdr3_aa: CSARDFQGAVYGYTF

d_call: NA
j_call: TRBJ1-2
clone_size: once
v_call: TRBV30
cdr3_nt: TGTGCCTGGAGGGCCCTCGGGGGGAGGGTGCAGGGCTACACCTTC
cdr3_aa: CAWRALGGRVQGYTF

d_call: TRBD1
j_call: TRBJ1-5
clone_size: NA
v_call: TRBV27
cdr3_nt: TGTGCCAGCAGTTTGGGACAGTACAATCAGCCCCAGCATTTT
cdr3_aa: CASSLGQYNQPQHF

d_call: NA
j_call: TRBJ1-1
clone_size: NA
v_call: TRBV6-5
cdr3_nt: TGTGCCAGCAGTTACTCCAGGGACGGGCACACTGAAGCTTTCTTT
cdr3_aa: CASSYSRDGHTEAFF

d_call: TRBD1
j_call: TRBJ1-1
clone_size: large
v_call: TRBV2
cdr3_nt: TGTGCCAGCAGTGAAGCCTCGGGACAGGGGGGGGCTGAAGCTTTCTTT
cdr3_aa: CASSEASGQGGAEAFF

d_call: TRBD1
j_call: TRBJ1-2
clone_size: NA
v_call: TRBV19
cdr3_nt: TGTGCCAGTAGTTCCCGGACAGGTAACTATGGCTACACCTTC
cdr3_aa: CASSSRTGNYGYTF

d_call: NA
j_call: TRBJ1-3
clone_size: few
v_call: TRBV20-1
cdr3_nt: TGCAGTGCTAGAAAGAGGGCCTGGCAGGGAGCTGGAAACACCATATATTTT
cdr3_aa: CSARKRAWQGAGNTIYF

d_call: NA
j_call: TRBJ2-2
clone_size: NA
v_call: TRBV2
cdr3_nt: TGTGCCAGCACGTGGACGACGAACACCGGGGAGCTGTTTTTT
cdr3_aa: CASTWTTNTGELFF

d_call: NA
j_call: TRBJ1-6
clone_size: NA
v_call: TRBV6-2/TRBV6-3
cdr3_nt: TGTGCCAGCAGTTACATCGGGGGTAATTCACCCCTCCACTTT
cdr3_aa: CASSYIGGNSPLHF

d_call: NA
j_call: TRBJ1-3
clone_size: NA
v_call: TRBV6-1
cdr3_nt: TGTGCCAGCAGTGTTAGGCCCGTTGGAAACACCATATATTTT
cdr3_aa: CASSVRPVGNTIYF

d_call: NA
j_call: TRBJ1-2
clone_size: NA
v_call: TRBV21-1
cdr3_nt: TGTGCCAGCAGTCTCAAAAGGAACAGAGGGGGCTACACCTTC
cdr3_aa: CASSLKRNRGGYTF

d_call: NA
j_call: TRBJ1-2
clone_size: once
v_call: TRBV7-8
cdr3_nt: TGTGCCAGCAGTGCCCAGTCCCCGTATATGAGCTATGGCTACACCTTC
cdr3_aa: CASSAQSPYMSYGYTF

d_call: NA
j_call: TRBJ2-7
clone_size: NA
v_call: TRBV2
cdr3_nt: TGTGCCAGCAGCAAAGACCAGGATTTCACCTCCTACGAGCAGTACTTC
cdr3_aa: CASSKDQDFTSYEQYF

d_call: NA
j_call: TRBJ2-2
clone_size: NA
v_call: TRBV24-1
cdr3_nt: TGTGCCACCAGTGAATCTTTCAGGGCCGCATATGGCACCGGGGAGCTGTTTTTT
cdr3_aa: CATSESFRAAYGTGELFF

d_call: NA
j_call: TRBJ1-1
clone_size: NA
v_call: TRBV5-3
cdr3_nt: TGTGCCAGCAGCTTCCAGGGAGGTGGCACTGAAGCTTTCTTT
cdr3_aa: CASSFQGGGTEAFF

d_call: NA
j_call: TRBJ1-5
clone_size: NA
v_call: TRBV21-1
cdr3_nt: TGTGCCAGCAGCCGGACAGCATCCAGCAATCAGCCCCAGCATTTT
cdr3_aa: CASSRTASSNQPQHF

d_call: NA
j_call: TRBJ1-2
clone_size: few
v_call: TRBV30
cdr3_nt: TGTGCCTGGAGTGTTGACACCTTCTATGGCTACACCTTC
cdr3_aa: CAWSVDTFYGYTF

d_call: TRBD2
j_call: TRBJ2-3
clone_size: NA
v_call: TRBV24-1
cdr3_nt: TGTGCCACCAGTGATAGACTAGCGGGAAACACAGATACGCAGTATTTT
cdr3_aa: CATSDRLAGNTDTQYF

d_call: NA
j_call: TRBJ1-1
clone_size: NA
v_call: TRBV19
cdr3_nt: TGTGCCAGTAGTATTAAGTCAGGGCCCATGAACACTGAAGCTTTCTTT
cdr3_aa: CASSIKSGPMNTEAFF

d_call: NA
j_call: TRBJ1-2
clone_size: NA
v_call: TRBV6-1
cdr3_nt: TGTGCCAGCAGGGCAGGAGATAACTATGGCTACACCTTC
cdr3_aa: CASRAGDNYGYTF

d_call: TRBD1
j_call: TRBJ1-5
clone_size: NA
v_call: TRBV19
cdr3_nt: TGTGCCAGTAGTAGGGGGGGGTTTGACAGGGTGAATCAGCCCCAGCATTTT
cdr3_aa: CASSRGGFDRVNQPQHF

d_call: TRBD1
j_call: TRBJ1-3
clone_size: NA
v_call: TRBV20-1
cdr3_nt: TGCAGTGCTAGCCCGACAGGGATCCCTGGAAACACCATATATTTT
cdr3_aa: CSASPTGIPGNTIYF

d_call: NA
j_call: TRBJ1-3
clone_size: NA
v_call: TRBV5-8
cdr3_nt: TGTGCCAGCAGCTTGGGACCCCCCGGAAACACCATATATTTT
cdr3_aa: CASSLGPPGNTIYF